The 14 T cell receptor beta chains below were found in one sample sequenced in a study of T-cell reconstitution after alpha-beta-depleted transplantation in children. The TCRbeta library was prepared with unique molecular identifiers. TCRdb ran MiXCR on the PCR reads and lists one entry per CDR3 protein. The data hold some 490,000 distinct CDR3 sequences, with under 15% observed a single time. The material sequenced was PBMCs from the stem cell graft donor, taken from the stem cell graft. The receptor source for this set is a human donor who donated a stem cell graft to a child with combined immunodeficiency.

This clonotype was seen many times. The V call is TRBV4-2, the J call TRBJ2-3; D tentatively reads TRBD1 or TRBD2 (5 bases each). Germline CDR1 and CDR2: LGHNA and YNFKEQ. The CDR3 is 17 amino acids. V lost 1 base and J 3 bases, leaving 17 bases between the germline ends. Written as DNA, the CDR3 is TGTGCCAGCAGCCAAGCCGCCCCGGGGTGGACAACAGATACGCAGTATTTT. Protein sequence: CASSQAAPGWTTDTQYF.

This clonotype was observed once. The chain combines TRBV2 with TRBJ2-1; TRBD2 might be the D (6 bases). V was shortened by 5 bases and J by 2 bases, with 16 bases between the two germline ends. This CDR3 region has 16 residues. The germline V gene has CDR1 SNHLY and CDR2 FYNNEI. The CDR3 DNA follows: TGTGCCAGCAGTCGGTTGGCGGGGTCCGCCTACAATGAGCAGTTCTTC. This translates into CASSRLAGSAYNEQFF.

This clonotype has at least ten counts. This rearrangement joins TRBV29-1 to TRBJ1-4, with 7 bases that match TRBD1. The V gene's germline CDR1 is SQVTM and CDR2 ANQGSEA. There are 13 residues in the CDR3. Losses at the gene ends were 7 bases for V and 8 bases for J; bases not matched to a gene: 10. CDR3 region: CSATGVGKEKLFF. For the CDR3, the DNA is TGCAGCGCTACAGGGGTGGGCAAGGAAAAACTGTTTTTT.

J is TRBJ2-3 and V is TRBV12-3 or TRBV12-4; no definite D call. The CDR3 length is 15 residues. The V end lost 1 base, the J end lost 2 bases, and 10 bases lay between the germline ends. In nucleotides, the CDR3 is TGTGCCAGCAGTTTAGACCCGCCGCCCACAGATACGCAGTATTTT. Protein sequence: CASSLDPPPTDTQYF.

This clonotype came up many times. The chain joins TRBV15 to TRBJ2-7, with D tentatively TRBD1 (5 bases). Trimming shortened V by 0 bases and J by 1 base, and 19 bases separated the two germline ends. This CDR3 is 18 amino acids long. In germline, CDR1 is LNHNV, CDR2 YYDKDF (reference sequence). The CDR3 DNA follows: TGTGCCACCAGCAGAGATTCTCATCGGGCAGGGCCATCCTACGAGCAGTACTTC. Translation: CATSRDSHRAGPSYEQYF.

The rearrangement links TRBV11-2 to TRBJ2-2; D uncertain. CDR3 length: 16 residues. Germline V CDR1 and CDR2: SGHAT, FQNNGV. V was clipped by 1 base and J by 1 base, with 10 bases between them. The CDR3, as DNA: TGTGCCAGCAGCTTAGGGGTCCGATTGAACACCGGGGAGCTGTTTTTT. It codes for CASSLGVRLNTGELFF.

The J gene is TRBJ1-5, the V gene TRBV12-5, with 7 bases fitting TRBD1. Germline V gives CDR1 LGHNT, CDR2 FRNRAP. The CDR3 consists of 15 residues. V dropped 3 bases and J dropped 5; count of bases not matched to a gene: 7. CDR3 region: CASGLGGRGHQPQHF. The CDR3 coding sequence is TGTGCTAGTGGTTTAGGGGGAAGGGGGCATCAGCCCCAGCATTTT.

V usage is TRBV6-5 and J usage is TRBJ2-7; 8 bases are shared with TRBD2. Germline V gene sequence: CDR1 MNHEY, CDR2 SVGAGI. This CDR3 is built from 16 residues. V shed 4 bases and J 5 bases; nucleotides not matched to a gene: 13. This CDR3 reads CASSSQPGLGNHEQYF. The CDR3 DNA follows: TGTGCCAGCAGTTCCCAACCGGGACTAGGGAATCACGAGCAGTACTTC.

This clonotype was seen only a few times. This chain connects TRBV6-2 or TRBV6-3 to TRBJ2-7, with TRBD2 identical over 13 bases. Germline CDR1 is MNHEY and CDR2 is SVGEGT. V was clipped by 7 bases and J by 5 bases; unmatched bases: 8. The CDR3 consists of 15 residues. The DNA for the CDR3 is TGTGCCAGCATCACTAGCGGGGGGGCCCGCGACGAGCAGTACTTC. Its protein is CASITSGGARDEQYF.

The rearrangement joins TRBV5-1 to TRBJ2-5, with 9 bases that match TRBD2. This CDR3 is 16 amino acids long. Germline V gives CDR1 SGHRS, CDR2 YFSETQ. Trimming took 7 bases from V and 7 from J; bases not matched to a gene: 17. CDR3 bases: TGCGCCAGCTCTCAGCGGGGGGACCGCCGACTAGGGACCCAGTACTTC. Protein sequence: CASSQRGDRRLGTQYF.

This clonotype has a count of ten or more. The rearrangement links TRBV18 to TRBJ2-7; perhaps TRBD1 as D (6 bases). Trimming left V 5 bases short and J 2 bases short, with 19 bases between. The CDR3 has 16 amino acids. In germline, CDR1 is KGHSH, CDR2 LQKENI. The CDR3 sequence: CASSTTVGQLPYEQYF. CDR3 DNA: TGTGCCAGCTCAACTACTGTCGGACAGCTGCCCTACGAGCAGTACTTC. The full variable domain, with the rest looked up from reference TRBV18 and TRBJ2-7, is NAGVMQNPRHLVRRRGQEARLRCSPMKGHSHVYWYRQLPEEGLKFMVYLQKENIIDESGMPKERFSAEFPKEGPSILRIQQVVRGDSAAYFCASSTTVGQLPYEQYFGPGTRLTVT.

The J gene is TRBJ2-2, the V gene TRBV29-1; tentatively, D is TRBD1 (6 bases). The CDR3 contains 14 residues. V lost 7 bases and J lost 3, with 15 bases in between. CDR1 is SQVTM and CDR2 is ANQGSEA in the germline V gene. The CDR3 region is CSAGMDSYTGELFF. DNA for the CDR3: TGCAGCGCCGGGATGGACAGCTACACCGGGGAGCTGTTTTTT.

V usage is TRBV6-5 and J usage is TRBJ2-3; TRBD2 matches 7 bases. From germline, CDR1 is MNHEY and CDR2 SVGAGI. The V and J ends lost 2 bases and 6 bases, in that order; junction bases with no gene match: 17. CDR3 length: 18 residues. CDR3 region: CASSYTSIMGGPGDTQYF. In nucleotides, the CDR3 is TGTGCCAGCAGTTACACCTCTATAATGGGAGGGCCGGGGGATACGCAGTATTTT.

This chain's CDR3 is CASNLGPPPAIQYF. CDR3 sequence (DNA): TGTGCCAGCAATCTAGGGCCCCCTCCGGCCATTCAGTACTTC. V usage is TRBV12-3 or TRBV12-4 and J usage is TRBJ2-4; D is ambiguous. V was trimmed by 7 bases and J by 9 bases, leaving 19 bases between them. The CDR3 is 14 amino acids.